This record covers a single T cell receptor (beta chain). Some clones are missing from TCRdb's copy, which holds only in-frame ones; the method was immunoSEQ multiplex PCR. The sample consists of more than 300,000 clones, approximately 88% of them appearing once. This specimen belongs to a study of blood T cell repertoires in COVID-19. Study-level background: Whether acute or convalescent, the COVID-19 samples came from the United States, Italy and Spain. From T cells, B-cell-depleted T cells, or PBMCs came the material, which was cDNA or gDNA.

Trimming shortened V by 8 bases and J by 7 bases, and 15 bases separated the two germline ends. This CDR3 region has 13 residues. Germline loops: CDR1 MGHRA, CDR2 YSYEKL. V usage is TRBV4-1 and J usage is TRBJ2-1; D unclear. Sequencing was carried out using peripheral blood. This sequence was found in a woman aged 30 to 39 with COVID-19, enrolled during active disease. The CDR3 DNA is TGCGCCAGCGCCTTTTCCACCCAGAATGAGCAGTTCTTC. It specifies CASAFSTQNEQFF.